This T cell receptor beta chain was identified in a study of read filtering for tumor transcriptome and immune sequencing. The wider study: Fewer than 10 patients were R-ISS I, 16 were R-ISS II, more than five were R-ISS III. Study findings and constraints: IR-seq captured clonotypes deeper and more reliably than RNA-seq. Approximately 82% of IR-seq clonotypes had one read, totaling about 3.5% of reads; RNA-seq: about 69% and 49%.

The library was built from 400 ng RNA with molecular barcoded adaptors for alpha/delta and beta/gamma chains. TCRdb itself ran the reads through MiXCR, one entry per CDR3 protein. The table includes approximately 40,000 distinct CDR3 sequences, roughly an eighth detected once. Germline V gene sequence: CDR1 SGHDN, CDR2 FVKESK. V lost 4 bases to trimming and J lost 1 base, with 12 bases between them. The CDR3 runs 15 residues. Comments on this clonotype: As yet, its antigen is unknown.

The TCR sequence derives from a donor aged 40 or older with multiple myeloma. The chain carries TRBV14 and TRBJ2-3; possibly TRBD1 or TRBD2 for D (5 bases each). Sequencing was performed on a population of CD138-negative cells sorted from bone marrow. The CDR3 spells CASSPGPIRTDTQYF. The CDR3 DNA reads as TGTGCCAGCAGCCCGGGACCCATCCGCACAGATACGCAGTATTTT.